These 2 T cell receptor beta chains share one sample of origin, sequenced in a study of blood T cell repertoires in COVID-19. Only in-frame clones appear in the TCRdb table, and some are missing; sequencing was by immunoSEQ multiplex PCR. The sample lists 150,000 to 200,000 clones, about 88% occurring once. The material sequenced was PBMCs or T cells enriched from blood (not recorded which). All receptors derive from a woman between 18 and 29 years old who had recovered from COVID-19.

The chain links TRBV4-1 to TRBJ1-5, with D hard to call. Germline lookup yields CDR1 MGHRA and CDR2 YSYEKL. This CDR3 has 14 amino acids. V shed 2 bases and J shed 3 bases, with 8 bases lying between them. CDR3 sequence (DNA): TGCGCCAGCAGCCAAATGAGAGTCAATCAGCCCCAGCATTTT. Protein sequence: CASSQMRVNQPQHF.

The chain employs TRBV5-4 and TRBJ2-2; D is unresolved. The CDR3 is 15 amino acids. Germline V gene sequence: CDR1 SGHNT, CDR2 YYREEE (reference sequence). V lost 0 bases and J 1 base, leaving 7 bases between the germline ends. CDR3 amino acids: CASSLVAGNTGELFF. CDR3 nucleotides: TGTGCCAGCAGCTTGGTCGCAGGGAACACCGGGGAGCTGTTTTTT.